The TCR beta chain under discussion was sequenced for a study of shared clonotypes between healthy human individuals. Study findings and constraints: Larger richness was generally estimated for naive than memory subsets.

The method was immunoSEQ multiplex PCR; TCRdb's version includes in-frame clones alone and lacks a portion of them. The sample includes hundreds of thousands of clones, 73% of them seen just once. The CDR3 is 14 amino acids. The V gene lost 3 bases and the J gene lost 3 bases, with 12 bases spanning the gap. Per germline, CDR1 SGHRS and CDR2 YFSETQ. In its sample, this clone was seen a few times. Its antigen is unknown. The origin of this receptor is a woman aged 25 to 39 in good health. This chain joins TRBV5-1 and TRBJ1-2; no reliable D call. The sample comprised memory CD4+ T cells sorted from blood. Subset indicated: CD45RA-negative fraction. This CDR3 is CASSYEGPDYGYTF. The CDR3 bases are TGCGCCAGCAGCTATGAAGGGCCGGACTATGGCTACACCTTC.